These T cell receptor beta chains were read from a single sample in a study of response to subunit inactivated influenza vaccine. TCRdb processed the RT-PCR reads anew with MiXCR; each CDR3 protein has one entry. The sample holds around 200,000 distinct CDR3 sequences; about 10% are singletons and the top ten take about a tenth. The sequencing used non-naive T cells sorted from PBMCs, collected on the day of vaccination. The source is a man between 45 and 60 years old who received an inactivated influenza vaccine. Each CDR3 is given with its conserved first and last residue. Each record gives: D gene, clone size, J gene, V gene, CDR3 protein, CDR3 DNA. A D gene is named only where the DNA matches it firmly. A clone size is listed for some rows: how often the clone was seen (once, few, many), or a class if it is expanded.

D: TRBD2; size: NA; J: TRBJ2-5; V: TRBV12-3/TRBV12-4; CDR3: CASSNPGTSRAETQYF; DNA: TGTGCCAGCAGCAATCCTGGGACTAGTCGGGCGGAGACCCAGTACTTC
D: NA; size: NA; J: TRBJ1-5; V: TRBV28; CDR3: CASSSYLGDQPQHF; DNA: TGTGCCAGCAGTTCCTATCTCGGGGATCAGCCCCAGCATTTT
D: NA; size: many; J: TRBJ2-7; V: TRBV25-1; CDR3: CAIGMESGAYEQYF; DNA: TGTGCCATCGGAATGGAATCGGGGGCGTACGAGCAGTACTTC
D: NA; size: many; J: TRBJ1-1; V: TRBV19; CDR3: CASSSGRNTEAFF; DNA: TGTGCCAGTAGTTCGGGCAGGAACACTGAAGCTTTCTTT
D: TRBD1; size: NA; J: TRBJ2-7; V: TRBV6-2/TRBV6-3; CDR3: CASNDRDRGLYEQYF; DNA: TGTGCCAGCAACGATCGGGACAGGGGGCTCTACGAGCAGTACTTC
D: NA; size: few; J: TRBJ1-5; V: TRBV5-6; CDR3: CASSSQATYQPQHF; DNA: TGTGCCAGCAGTTCCCAGGCTACCTATCAGCCCCAGCATTTT
D: NA; size: few; J: TRBJ1-2; V: TRBV28; CDR3: CASSFPTGANYGYTF; DNA: TGTGCCAGCAGTTTCCCGACAGGAGCTAACTATGGCTACACCTTC
D: NA; size: few; J: TRBJ2-5; V: TRBV28; CDR3: CASSEGGGRETQYF; DNA: TGTGCCAGCAGTGAAGGGGGAGGGAGGGAGACCCAGTACTTC
D: TRBD2; size: NA; J: TRBJ2-1; V: TRBV29-1; CDR3: CSVDILAGGPSYNEQFF; DNA: TGCAGCGTTGATATACTAGCGGGGGGGCCGTCCTACAATGAGCAGTTCTTC
D: TRBD2; size: many; J: TRBJ2-1; V: TRBV20-1; CDR3: CSASSGTSGRYEQFF; DNA: TGCAGTGCTAGTAGCGGGACTAGCGGGAGATATGAGCAGTTCTTC
D: TRBD2; size: NA; J: TRBJ2-7; V: TRBV20-1; CDR3: CSALTSGIYEQYF; DNA: TGCAGTGCCCTGACTAGCGGGATCTACGAGCAGTACTTC
D: NA; size: many; J: TRBJ2-2; V: TRBV12-3/TRBV12-4; CDR3: CASSYHGANTGELFF; DNA: TGTGCCAGCAGTTATCACGGCGCGAACACCGGGGAGCTGTTTTTT
D: TRBD1; size: NA; J: TRBJ1-2; V: TRBV5-6; CDR3: CASSWGQGEDGYTF; DNA: TGTGCCAGCAGCTGGGGACAGGGGGAGGATGGCTACACCTTC
D: NA; size: NA; J: TRBJ2-1; V: TRBV28; CDR3: CASIVPRRFF; DNA: TGTGCCAGCATCGTACCCCGGCGGTTCTTC
D: TRBD1; size: many; J: TRBJ2-5; V: TRBV7-9; CDR3: CASRGQGAQETQYF; DNA: TGTGCCAGCAGGGGACAGGGGGCCCAAGAGACCCAGTACTTC